What follows is one TCR beta chain and its context. Study processing details: Researchers report that nucleated cell counts were estimated from reference gene primer amplification. Clones were sequenced by immunoSEQ multiplex PCR, and TCRdb holds only the in-frame ones, with some missing. V, J and clone size reflect that table, while D and trimming were determined from the DNA. The sample holds approximately 350,000 clones, about 90% seen once. CDR1 and CDR2 from the germline V gene are MNHNS and SASEGT. Trimming removed 2 bases at V and 4 bases at J, with 8 bases between. The CDR3 runs to 13 residues. This sample was taken from a study of blood T cell repertoires in COVID-19. Background on the study: Acute and convalescent COVID-19 specimens originated in the United States, Italy and Spain. Sources were T cells, B-cell-depleted T cells, or PBMCs; the material itself was cDNA or gDNA.

Participants spanned ages roughly 18 to 95 years and resided in about two dozen US areas. The V call is TRBV6-1, the J call TRBJ1-2; D might be TRBD1 (5 bases). The TCR sequence derives from a woman aged 25 to 39 who had recovered from COVID-19. Sequenced material: PBMCs or T cells enriched from blood (not recorded which). For the CDR3, the DNA is TGTGCCAGCAGTGAACAGGGTACCTATGGCTACACCTTC. This translates into CASSEQGTYGYTF.